The sequence of this T cell receptor (beta chain) was determined in a study of control samples from healthy donors and cancer patients. Using immunoSEQ multiplex PCR, the repertoire was profiled, and TCRdb retains in-frame clones only, with some absent. Among about 60,000 clones, 90% were seen once, and the ten largest hold around 1.3%. Germline V gene lookup returns CDR1 SGHNT and CDR2 YENEEA. This CDR3 has 12 residues. V lost 1 base to trimming and J lost 5 bases, with 4 bases between them. The sequenced sample was PBMCs. The TCR was taken from a woman in her 50s with colorectal cancer. This rearrangement joins TRBV11-3 to TRBJ2-3; D unresolved. CDR3: CASSLGGDTQYF. As DNA, the CDR3 is TGTGCCAGCAGCTTAGGAGGAGATACGCAGTATTTT.